The clone carrying this TCR beta chain appeared a few times. As yet, its antigen is unknown. V was pared by 5 bases and J by 6 bases, with 10 bases between. Germline CDR1 and CDR2: SGHVS and FQNEAQ. This CDR3 is 13 amino acids long. This sample stems from a study of cytotoxic CD8 clonotypes in ibrutinib-treated CLL. Produced via immunoSEQ multiplex PCR; TCRdb's table is partial and in-frame only. The sample shows about 50,000 clones, 57% of them seen only once. Findings and limits, study-wide: Baseline values of clonality outstripped age-matched healthy donors and followed circulating CD8+ T-cell counts.

Specimen: PBMCs, collected after 24 months of ibrutinib treatment. J is TRBJ2-2 and V is TRBV7-8; a weak D match, TRBD1 (5 bases). This sequence originates from a human donor with chronic lymphocytic leukemia. The CDR3 reads CASSPTESGELFF. Here the CDR3 DNA reads TGTGCCAGCAGCCCGACAGAGTCCGGGGAGCTGTTTTTT.